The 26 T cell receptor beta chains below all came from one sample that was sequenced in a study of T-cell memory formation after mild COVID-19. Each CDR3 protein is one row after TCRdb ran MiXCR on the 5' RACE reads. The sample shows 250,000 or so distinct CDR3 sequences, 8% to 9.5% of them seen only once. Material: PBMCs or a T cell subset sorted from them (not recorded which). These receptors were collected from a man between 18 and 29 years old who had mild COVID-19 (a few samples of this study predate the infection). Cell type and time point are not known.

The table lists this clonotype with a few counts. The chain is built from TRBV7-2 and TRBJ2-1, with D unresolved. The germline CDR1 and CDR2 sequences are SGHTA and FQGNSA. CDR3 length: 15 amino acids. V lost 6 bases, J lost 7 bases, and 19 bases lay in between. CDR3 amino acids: CASRPPGSKANEQFF. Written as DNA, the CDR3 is TGTGCCAGCAGACCGCCTGGAAGTAAGGCAAATGAGCAGTTCTTC.

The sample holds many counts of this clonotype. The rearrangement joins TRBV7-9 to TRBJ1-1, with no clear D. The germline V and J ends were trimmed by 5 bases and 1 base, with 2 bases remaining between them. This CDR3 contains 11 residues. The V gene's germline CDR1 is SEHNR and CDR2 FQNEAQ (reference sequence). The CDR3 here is CASSRNTEAFF. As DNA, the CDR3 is TGTGCCAGCAGCAGGAACACTGAAGCTTTCTTT.

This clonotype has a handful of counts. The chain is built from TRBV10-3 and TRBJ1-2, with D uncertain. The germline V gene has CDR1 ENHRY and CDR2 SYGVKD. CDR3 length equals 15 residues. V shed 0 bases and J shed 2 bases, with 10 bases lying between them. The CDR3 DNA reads TGTGCCATCAGTGAGTCATTCGTCCAGAACTATGGCTACACCTTC. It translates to CAISESFVQNYGYTF.

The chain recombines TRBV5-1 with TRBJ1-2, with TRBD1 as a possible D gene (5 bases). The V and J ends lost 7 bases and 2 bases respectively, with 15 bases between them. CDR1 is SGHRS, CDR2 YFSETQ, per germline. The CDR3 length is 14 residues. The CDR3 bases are TGCGCCAGCCAGACTTGGGGGTTCAACTATGGCTACACCTTC. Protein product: CASQTWGFNYGYTF.

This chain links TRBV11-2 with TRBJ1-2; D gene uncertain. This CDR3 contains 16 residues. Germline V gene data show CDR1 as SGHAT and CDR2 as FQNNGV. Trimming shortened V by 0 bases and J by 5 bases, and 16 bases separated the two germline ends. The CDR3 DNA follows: TGTGCCAGCAGCTTAGATTCGGAGGTGTTCGGGTATGGCTACACCTTC. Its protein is CASSLDSEVFGYGYTF.

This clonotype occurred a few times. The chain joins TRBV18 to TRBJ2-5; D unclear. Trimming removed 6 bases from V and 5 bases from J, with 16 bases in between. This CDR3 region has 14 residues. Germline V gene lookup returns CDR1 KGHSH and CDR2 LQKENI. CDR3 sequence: CASSPTSYKETQYF. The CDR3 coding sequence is TGTGCCAGCTCGCCCACGTCCTATAAGGAGACCCAGTACTTC.

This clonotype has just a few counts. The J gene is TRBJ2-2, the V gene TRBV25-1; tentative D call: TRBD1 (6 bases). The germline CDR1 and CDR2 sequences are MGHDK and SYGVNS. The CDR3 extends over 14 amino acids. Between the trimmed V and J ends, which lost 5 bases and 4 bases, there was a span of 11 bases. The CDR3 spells CASSPPQGTGELFF. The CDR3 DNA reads TGTGCCAGCAGTCCGCCACAGGGCACCGGGGAGCTGTTTTTT.

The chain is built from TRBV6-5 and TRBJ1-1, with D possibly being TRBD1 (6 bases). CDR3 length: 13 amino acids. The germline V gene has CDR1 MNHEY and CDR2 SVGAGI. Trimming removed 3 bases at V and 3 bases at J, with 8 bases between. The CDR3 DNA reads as TGTGCCAGCAGTTATACAGGGCACACTGAAGCTTTCTTT. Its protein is CASSYTGHTEAFF.

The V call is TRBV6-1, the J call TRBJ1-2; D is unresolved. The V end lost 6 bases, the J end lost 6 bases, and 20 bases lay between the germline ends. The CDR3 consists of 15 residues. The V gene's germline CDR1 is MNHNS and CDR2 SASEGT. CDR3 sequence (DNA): TGTGCCAGCAGAAAAGAGGAGGCAGTCCAACATGGCTACACCTTC. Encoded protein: CASRKEEAVQHGYTF.

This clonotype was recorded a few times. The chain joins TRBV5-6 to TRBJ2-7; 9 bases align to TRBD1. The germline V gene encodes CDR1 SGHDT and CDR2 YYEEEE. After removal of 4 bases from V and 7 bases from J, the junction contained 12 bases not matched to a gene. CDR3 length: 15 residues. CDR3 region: CASSPTGQGTEEQYV. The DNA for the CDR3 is TGTGCCAGCAGCCCTACGGGACAGGGAACAGAAGAGCAGTACGTC.

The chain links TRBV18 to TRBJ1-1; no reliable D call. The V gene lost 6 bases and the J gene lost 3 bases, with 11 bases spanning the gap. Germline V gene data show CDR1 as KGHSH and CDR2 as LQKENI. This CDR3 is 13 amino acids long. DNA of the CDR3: TGTGCCAGCTCTCAGGACCGACACACTGAAGCTTTCTTT. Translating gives CASSQDRHTEAFF.

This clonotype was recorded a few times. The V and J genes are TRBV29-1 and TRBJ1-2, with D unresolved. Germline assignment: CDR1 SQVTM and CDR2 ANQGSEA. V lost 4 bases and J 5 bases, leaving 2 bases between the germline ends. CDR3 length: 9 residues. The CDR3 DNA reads TGCAGCGTTGCGTATGGCTACACCTTC. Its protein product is CSVAYGYTF.

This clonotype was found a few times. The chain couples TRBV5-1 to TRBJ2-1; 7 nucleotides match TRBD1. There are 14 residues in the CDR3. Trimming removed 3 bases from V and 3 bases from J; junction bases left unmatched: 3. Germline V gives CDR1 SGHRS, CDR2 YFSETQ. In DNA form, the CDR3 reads TGCGCCAGCAGCTCCGGGACAGACTACAATGAGCAGTTCTTC. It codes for CASSSGTDYNEQFF.

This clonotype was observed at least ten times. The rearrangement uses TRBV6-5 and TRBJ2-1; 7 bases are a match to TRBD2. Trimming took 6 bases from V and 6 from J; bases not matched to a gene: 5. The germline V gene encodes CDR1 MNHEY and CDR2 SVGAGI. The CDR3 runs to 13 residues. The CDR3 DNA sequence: TGTGCCAGCAGAGGGGAGCGGGGCAATGAGCAGTTCTTC. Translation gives CASRGERGNEQFF.

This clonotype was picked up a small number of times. The CDR3 bases are TGTGCCACCAGCAGAGGTTCAGATACGCAGTATTTT. The encoded protein is CATSRGSDTQYF. V gene TRBV15 combines with J gene TRBJ2-3; no clear D gene. This CDR3 comprises 12 residues. Per germline, CDR1 LNHNV and CDR2 YYDKDF (reference sequence). V was trimmed by 1 base and J by 4 bases, leaving 3 bases between them.

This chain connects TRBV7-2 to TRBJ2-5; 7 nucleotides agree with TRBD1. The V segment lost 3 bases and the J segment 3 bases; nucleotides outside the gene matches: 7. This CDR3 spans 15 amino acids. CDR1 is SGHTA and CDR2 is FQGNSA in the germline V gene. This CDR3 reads CASSFPQGREETQYF. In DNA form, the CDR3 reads TGTGCCAGCAGCTTCCCACAGGGGCGCGAAGAGACCCAGTACTTC.

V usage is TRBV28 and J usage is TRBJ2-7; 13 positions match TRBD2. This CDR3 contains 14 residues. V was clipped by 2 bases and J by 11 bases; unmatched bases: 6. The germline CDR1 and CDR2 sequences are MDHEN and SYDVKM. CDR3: CASSLGTSGVLEYV. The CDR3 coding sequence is TGTGCCAGCAGTTTAGGGACTAGCGGGGTATTGGAGTACGTC.

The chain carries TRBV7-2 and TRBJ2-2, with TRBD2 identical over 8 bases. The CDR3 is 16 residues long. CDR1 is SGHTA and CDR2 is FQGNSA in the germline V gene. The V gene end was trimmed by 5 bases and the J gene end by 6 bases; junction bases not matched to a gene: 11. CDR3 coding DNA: TGTGCCAGCAGCCCTCCGGGAGCGGGGGACCCCGGGGAGCTGTTTTTT. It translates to CASSPPGAGDPGELFF.

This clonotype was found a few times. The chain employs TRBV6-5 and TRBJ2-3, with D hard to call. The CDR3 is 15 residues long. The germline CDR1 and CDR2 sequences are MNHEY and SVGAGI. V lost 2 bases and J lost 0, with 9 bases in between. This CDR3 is CASSYGDTSTDTQYF. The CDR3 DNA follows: TGTGCCAGCAGTTACGGGGATACTAGCACAGATACGCAGTATTTT.

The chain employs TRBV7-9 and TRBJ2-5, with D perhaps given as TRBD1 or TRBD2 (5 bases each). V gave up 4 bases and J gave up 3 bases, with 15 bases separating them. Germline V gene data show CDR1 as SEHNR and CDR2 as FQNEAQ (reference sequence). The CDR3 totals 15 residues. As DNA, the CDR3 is TGTGCCAGCAGCTGGACGCCCGGGACGGAAGAGACCCAGTACTTC. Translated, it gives CASSWTPGTEETQYF.

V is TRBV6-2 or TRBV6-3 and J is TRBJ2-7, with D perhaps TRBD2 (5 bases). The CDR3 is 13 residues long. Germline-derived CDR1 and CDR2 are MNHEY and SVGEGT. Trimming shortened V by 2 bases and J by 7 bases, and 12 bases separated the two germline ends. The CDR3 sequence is CASSYGIRGEQYF. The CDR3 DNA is TGTGCCAGCAGTTACGGGATCCGGGGTGAGCAGTACTTC.

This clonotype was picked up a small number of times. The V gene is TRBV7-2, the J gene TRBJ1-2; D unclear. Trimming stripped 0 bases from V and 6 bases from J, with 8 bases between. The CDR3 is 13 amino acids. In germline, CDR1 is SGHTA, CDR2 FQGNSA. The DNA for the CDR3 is TGTGCCAGCAGCTTAGCCGAGACCCATGGCTACACCTTC. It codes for CASSLAETHGYTF. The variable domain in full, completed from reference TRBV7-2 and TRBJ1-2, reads GAGVSQSPSNKVTEKGKDVELRCDPISGHTALYWYRQSLGQGLEFLIYFQGNSAPDKSGLPSDRFSAERTGGSVSTLTIQRTQQEDSAVYLCASSLAETHGYTFGSGTRLTVV.

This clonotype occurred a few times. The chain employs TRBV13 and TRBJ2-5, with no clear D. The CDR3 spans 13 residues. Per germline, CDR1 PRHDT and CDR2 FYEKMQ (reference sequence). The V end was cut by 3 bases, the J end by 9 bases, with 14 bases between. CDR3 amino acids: CASSFVGFEAQYF. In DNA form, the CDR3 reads TGTGCCAGCAGCTTTGTTGGGTTCGAGGCCCAGTACTTC.

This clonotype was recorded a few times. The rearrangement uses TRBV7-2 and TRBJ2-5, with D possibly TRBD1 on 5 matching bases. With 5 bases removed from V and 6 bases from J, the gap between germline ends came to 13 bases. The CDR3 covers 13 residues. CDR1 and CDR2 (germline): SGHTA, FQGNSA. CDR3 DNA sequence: TGTGCCAGCAGCCCACGGCAGGGTCAGACCCAGTACTTC. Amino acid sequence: CASSPRQGQTQYF.

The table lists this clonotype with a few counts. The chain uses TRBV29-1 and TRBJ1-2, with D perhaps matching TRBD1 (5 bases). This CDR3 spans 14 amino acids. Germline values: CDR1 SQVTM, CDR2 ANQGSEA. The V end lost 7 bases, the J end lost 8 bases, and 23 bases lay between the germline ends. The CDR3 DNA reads TGCAGCGGTTCCCGAGGGACCTTCGATGGAGGCTACACCTTC. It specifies CSGSRGTFDGGYTF.

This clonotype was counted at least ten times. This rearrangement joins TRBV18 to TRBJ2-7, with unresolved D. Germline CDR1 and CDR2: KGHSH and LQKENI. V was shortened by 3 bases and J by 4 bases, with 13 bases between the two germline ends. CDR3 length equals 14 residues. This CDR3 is CASSPGIVEYEQYF. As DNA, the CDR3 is TGTGCCAGCTCACCGGGGATTGTGGAGTACGAGCAGTACTTC.